This T cell receptor beta chain emerged from a study of T-cell memory formation after mild COVID-19 (dated by TCRdb to 2020 to 2022). Regarding the complete study: TCR sequence clusters from the two donors were found to be largely donor specific. In a couple of donors, T-cell clones that expanded and contracted after mild COVID-19 were tracked by sequencing TCRalpha and TCRbeta repertoires over time. The cohort comprised two young, previously healthy adult volunteers, one female and one male.

Note on this clonotype: This receptor's antigen is unknown. No much larger clonotype is one base removed from it; base qualities were not supplied.

The sample was run on an Illumina NovaSeq 6000. cDNA libraries for TCRalpha and TCRbeta were prepared by 5'RACE using constant-segment primers, with sample barcodes and unique molecular identifiers added. RNA was extracted from every sample with Trizol reagent. Library amplification was performed in two PCR steps, and a second sample barcode and Illumina TruSeq adapters were introduced in the second step. Sequencing of libraries was performed on an Illumina NovaSeq with 2 x 150 bp paired-end reads. As for the original processing: With migec v1.2.7, reads were demultiplexed and then collapsed into UMI-guided consensus sequences. Using mixcr v2.1.11, UMI consensuses were aligned to TRA and TRB V and J templates and then assembled into clonotypes. Expanded or contracted clonotypes were those called significant by both edgeR and NoisET, with noise models trained on biological replicates. edgeR calls used a false discovery rate-adjusted p below 0.01 and a log2 fold-change threshold of 1. PCA with hierarchical clustering of max-normalized trajectories of the 1000 most abundant clonotypes was used as exploratory dynamics analysis. The CD4 or CD8 phenotype of responding clones was assigned using the separately sequenced CD4+ and CD8+ repertoires. TCRdb itself trimmed the public reads at Q25 with fastp, ran MiXCR and retained productive beta chains. Each CDR3 protein gets just one entry, which takes the most common genes and DNA from the rows behind it. The V and J calls were not made by the authors but by TCRdb's processing. This sample holds 100,000 to 130,000 distinct CDR3 sequences; 13% to 15% were observed only once. Of the sample, around 43% is held by the ten largest clones.

The full study reports these points: Only two mild cases were covered in the study, and larger cohorts including severe cases with pre-infection samples were considered necessary. Clones contracting from day 15 to 85 had balanced CD4/CD8 phenotypes, while a second wave expanding from day 15 to 37 was biased towards CD4+. Whether the second-wave clones peaking on day 37 were SARS-CoV-2 specific was not confirmed. Contracting CD4+ clones appeared mostly in the CM and EM memory subsets, whereas CD8+ clones were enriched in EMRA. Some responding clones were found in pre-infection memory, which suggests that pre-existing cross-reactive memory T cells took part in the SARS-CoV-2 response.

Looking up the germline V gene yields CDR1 MNHEY and CDR2 SVGEGT. Its CDR3 holds 16 amino acids, cysteine through phenylalanine. Just CDR3 DNA is preserved here, 48 bases in frame from base 1. Germline trimming amounts to 7 bases on V and 5 bases on J, with 16 as the count of junction bases outside the gene matches. Ficoll-Paque density gradient centrifugation was used to isolate PBMCs. The sample consisted of PBMCs or a T cell subset sorted from them (not recorded which). This receptor was taken from a man between 18 and 35 years old who had mild COVID-19 (a few samples of this study predate the infection). The sample titles of this study are shuffled in the database, so cell type and time point are left out; the donor was told from shared clones. Rearrangement joined TRBV6-2 or TRBV6-3 to TRBJ2-5; 7 bases in between match TRBD1. The CDR3 region reads CASTSPRGRPEETQYF. The bases are TGTGCCAGCACCTCTCCGAGGGGGCGCCCAGAGGAGACCCAGTACTTC.